Listed below are T cell receptor beta chains from one sample, sequenced in a study of CD8+ T cells in alopecia areata. Sequenced by immunoSEQ multiplex PCR; TCRdb stores in-frame clones only, minus some. The sample lists more than 100,000 clones; 53% were seen once. The starting material was CD4+ T cells sorted from blood, obtained at week 4, from a patient treated with tofacitinib. All receptors derive from a human donor with alopecia areata. The CDR3 runs from the conserved cysteine through the conserved F or W. D genes are given only for firm matches. Clone size is not always given. Where it is, it says once, few, many or a class for expanded clones.

v_call: TRBV20-1
d_call: -
clone_size: -
j_call: TRBJ2-3
cdr3_nt: TGCAGTGCCAGGTCCAGGGATACGCAGTATTTT
cdr3_aa: CSARSRDTQYF

v_call: TRBV19
d_call: -
clone_size: -
j_call: TRBJ1-5
cdr3_nt: TGTGCCAGTAGTGAATCGGGTGCTGGGAGCAATCAGCCCCAGCATTTT
cdr3_aa: CASSESGAGSNQPQHF

v_call: TRBV4-2
d_call: -
clone_size: -
j_call: TRBJ2-7
cdr3_nt: TGTGCCAGCAGCCATCCCCACGAGCAGTACTTC
cdr3_aa: CASSHPHEQYF

v_call: TRBV19
d_call: -
clone_size: many
j_call: TRBJ1-5
cdr3_nt: TGTGCCAGTAGTCCGGGACCCGGAGGCAATCAGCCCCAGCATTTT
cdr3_aa: CASSPGPGGNQPQHF

v_call: TRBV27
d_call: TRBD1
clone_size: -
j_call: TRBJ1-1
cdr3_nt: TGTGCCAGCAGTACACGGGACAGGGGGCGAGGTACTGAAGCTTTCTTT
cdr3_aa: CASSTRDRGRGTEAFF

v_call: TRBV29-1
d_call: -
clone_size: -
j_call: TRBJ2-3
cdr3_nt: TGCAGCGTTCGGGCCCTTGGCACAGATACGCAGTATTTT
cdr3_aa: CSVRALGTDTQYF

v_call: TRBV5-4
d_call: -
clone_size: -
j_call: TRBJ2-1
cdr3_nt: TGTGCCAGCAGCTTGGGGGGCCCTCAGTCCGAGCAGTTCTTC
cdr3_aa: CASSLGGPQSEQFF

v_call: TRBV7-3
d_call: TRBD2
clone_size: few
j_call: TRBJ2-3
cdr3_nt: TGTGCCAGCAGCCCCAGCGGGAGAACAGATACGCAGTATTTT
cdr3_aa: CASSPSGRTDTQYF

v_call: TRBV18
d_call: -
clone_size: -
j_call: TRBJ1-2
cdr3_nt: TGTGCCAGCTCACCAGGCGTGTCTTCTAACTATGGCTACACCTTC
cdr3_aa: CASSPGVSSNYGYTF

v_call: TRBV29-1
d_call: -
clone_size: once
j_call: TRBJ1-1
cdr3_nt: TGCAGCGCCATACAGGGCCCTGAAGCTTTCTTT
cdr3_aa: CSAIQGPEAFF

v_call: TRBV29-1
d_call: TRBD1
clone_size: -
j_call: TRBJ1-5
cdr3_nt: TGCAGCGTTTCCAAGGACAGGGGAAGCAATCAGCCCCAGCATTTT
cdr3_aa: CSVSKDRGSNQPQHF

v_call: TRBV4-2
d_call: -
clone_size: -
j_call: TRBJ1-4
cdr3_nt: TGTGCCAGCAGCCAAGGGGACCAATCTAATGAAAAACTGTTTTTT
cdr3_aa: CASSQGDQSNEKLFF

v_call: TRBV20-1
d_call: -
clone_size: -
j_call: TRBJ2-5
cdr3_nt: TGCAGTGCTCCGGACGGTGTTCACCAGTACTTC
cdr3_aa: CSAPDGVHQYF

v_call: TRBV5-1
d_call: -
clone_size: many
j_call: TRBJ1-2
cdr3_nt: TGCGCCAGCAGCTTGAATCGGCGGGGGCGGTCCTATGGCTACACCTTC
cdr3_aa: CASSLNRRGRSYGYTF

v_call: TRBV29-1
d_call: TRBD1
clone_size: few
j_call: TRBJ1-2
cdr3_nt: TGCAGCGCCGATCTGACAGGGGGCAATGGCTACACCTTC
cdr3_aa: CSADLTGGNGYTF

v_call: TRBV5-1
d_call: -
clone_size: few
j_call: TRBJ2-7
cdr3_nt: TGCGCCAGCAGCTCTACAGGGTACGAGCAGTACTTC
cdr3_aa: CASSSTGYEQYF

v_call: TRBV4-1
d_call: TRBD2
clone_size: -
j_call: TRBJ2-7
cdr3_nt: TGCGCCAGCAGCCAAGAATGGGCTAGCGGGAGTTGGTACGAGCAGTACTTC
cdr3_aa: CASSQEWASGSWYEQYF

v_call: TRBV5-1
d_call: -
clone_size: -
j_call: TRBJ2-2
cdr3_nt: TGCGCCAGCAGCCCCGTGGTAGTCGGGGAGCTGTTTTTT
cdr3_aa: CASSPVVVGELFF

v_call: TRBV19
d_call: -
clone_size: many
j_call: TRBJ1-5
cdr3_nt: TGTGCCAGTAACGAGGGGTATCAGCCCCAGCATTTT
cdr3_aa: CASNEGYQPQHF

v_call: TRBV29-1
d_call: -
clone_size: -
j_call: TRBJ2-2
cdr3_nt: TGCAGCGTCGGAGTTCCAAGTACCGCTTTAGGAGCCGGGGAGCTGTTTTTT
cdr3_aa: CSVGVPSTALGAGELFF

v_call: TRBV30
d_call: -
clone_size: -
j_call: TRBJ1-4
cdr3_nt: TGTGCCTGGCCCAGGACAGTTGTCGAAAAACTGTTTTTT
cdr3_aa: CAWPRTVVEKLFF

v_call: TRBV29-1
d_call: -
clone_size: -
j_call: TRBJ2-7
cdr3_nt: TGCAGCGTTGCCAGGGGTTATGGACAGAAAGGCTACGAGCAGTACTTC
cdr3_aa: CSVARGYGQKGYEQYF

v_call: TRBV6-5
d_call: -
clone_size: -
j_call: TRBJ1-1
cdr3_nt: TGTGCCAGCAGCACTCGACATTCCGCTTTCTTT
cdr3_aa: CASSTRHSAFF

v_call: TRBV15
d_call: -
clone_size: -
j_call: TRBJ2-7
cdr3_nt: TGTGCCACCAGCACCGGACAGATCGGCTACGAGCAGTACTTC
cdr3_aa: CATSTGQIGYEQYF

v_call: TRBV29-1
d_call: -
clone_size: -
j_call: TRBJ1-2
cdr3_nt: TGCAGCGTAAGACAGACTGGGGGCTACACCTTC
cdr3_aa: CSVRQTGGYTF

v_call: TRBV7-9
d_call: -
clone_size: -
j_call: TRBJ2-3
cdr3_nt: TGTGCCTTGCTGGGCGGGAGCACAGATACGCAGTATTTT
cdr3_aa: CALLGGSTDTQYF

v_call: TRBV25-1
d_call: TRBD1
clone_size: few
j_call: TRBJ2-6
cdr3_nt: TGTGCCAGCAGTTCCGACAGGGGATCGTCTGGGGCCAACGTCCTGACTTTC
cdr3_aa: CASSSDRGSSGANVLTF

v_call: TRBV30
d_call: -
clone_size: -
j_call: TRBJ2-4
cdr3_nt: TGTGCCTGGAGTTTGGGGGAGGACAACATTCAGTACTTC
cdr3_aa: CAWSLGEDNIQYF

v_call: TRBV30
d_call: -
clone_size: -
j_call: TRBJ1-2
cdr3_nt: TGTGCCTGGAGTGTACAACTATCAAACTATGGCTACACCTTC
cdr3_aa: CAWSVQLSNYGYTF

v_call: TRBV30
d_call: TRBD1
clone_size: few
j_call: TRBJ2-7
cdr3_nt: TGTGCCTGGACACACAGGGACAGGGCCCACGAGCAGTACTTC
cdr3_aa: CAWTHRDRAHEQYF

v_call: TRBV9
d_call: -
clone_size: -
j_call: TRBJ1-3
cdr3_nt: TGTGCCAGCAGCGCCTCGACAGCTACTGGAAACACCATATATTTT
cdr3_aa: CASSASTATGNTIYF

v_call: TRBV19
d_call: -
clone_size: -
j_call: TRBJ1-5
cdr3_nt: TGTGCCAGTAGTATAGCACAGGGCCCACAGGGGCCCCAGCATTTT
cdr3_aa: CASSIAQGPQGPQHF

v_call: TRBV29-1
d_call: -
clone_size: -
j_call: TRBJ2-5
cdr3_nt: TGCAGCGTTGCCGGTAGCGGAGGAATCCAAGAGACCCAGTACTTC
cdr3_aa: CSVAGSGGIQETQYF

v_call: TRBV27
d_call: -
clone_size: -
j_call: TRBJ1-1
cdr3_nt: TGTGCCAGCAGGGTCTCCAGCGGCACTGAAGCTTTCTTT
cdr3_aa: CASRVSSGTEAFF

v_call: TRBV27
d_call: -
clone_size: -
j_call: TRBJ2-7
cdr3_nt: TGTGCCAGCAGTTCGATTTTCACCGCCTACGAGCAGTACTTC
cdr3_aa: CASSSIFTAYEQYF

v_call: TRBV6-1
d_call: -
clone_size: few
j_call: TRBJ2-2
cdr3_nt: TGTGCCAGCAGACCGGGACCTAACACCGGGGAGCTGTTTTTT
cdr3_aa: CASRPGPNTGELFF

v_call: TRBV4-2
d_call: -
clone_size: few
j_call: TRBJ2-7
cdr3_nt: TGTGCCAGCAGCCAAAGAACAGGGATTGCGGAGCAGTACTTC
cdr3_aa: CASSQRTGIAEQYF

v_call: TRBV19
d_call: -
clone_size: few
j_call: TRBJ1-5
cdr3_nt: TGTGCCAGTAGTATGGTGTCCCAGCCCCAGCATTTT
cdr3_aa: CASSMVSQPQHF

v_call: TRBV29-1
d_call: TRBD1
clone_size: -
j_call: TRBJ2-3
cdr3_nt: TGCAGCGCCTTACCTCGGGACAGGGGGCGCAGGGATACGCAGTATTTT
cdr3_aa: CSALPRDRGRRDTQYF

v_call: TRBV20-1
d_call: -
clone_size: -
j_call: TRBJ1-1
cdr3_nt: TGCAGTGCTTCAGGGAACACTGAAGCTTTCTTT
cdr3_aa: CSASGNTEAFF

v_call: TRBV30
d_call: TRBD1
clone_size: once
j_call: TRBJ1-2
cdr3_nt: TGTGCCTTCAAACCCACAGGGGAGGTAGCGTATGGCTACACCTTC
cdr3_aa: CAFKPTGEVAYGYTF

v_call: TRBV7-9
d_call: TRBD1
clone_size: few
j_call: TRBJ1-2
cdr3_nt: TGTGCCAGCGGAGACAGGGGGCGAAACTATGGCTACACCTTC
cdr3_aa: CASGDRGRNYGYTF

v_call: TRBV18
d_call: -
clone_size: many
j_call: TRBJ1-3
cdr3_nt: TGTGCCAGCTCACCGGGCGAAGCCTCTGGAAACACCATATATTTT
cdr3_aa: CASSPGEASGNTIYF

v_call: TRBV29-1
d_call: TRBD2
clone_size: -
j_call: TRBJ2-1
cdr3_nt: TGCAGCGCTGTCCTTACGGGAGGGTCCTACAATGAGCAGTTCTTC
cdr3_aa: CSAVLTGGSYNEQFF

v_call: TRBV6-5
d_call: TRBD1
clone_size: -
j_call: TRBJ1-1
cdr3_nt: TGTGCCAGCAGCAAGCCCACAGGGGACACTGAAGCTTTCTTT
cdr3_aa: CASSKPTGDTEAFF

v_call: TRBV29-1
d_call: -
clone_size: once
j_call: TRBJ1-2
cdr3_nt: TGCAGCGTTGAAGATCGGGGCCAGAACTATGGCTACACCTTC
cdr3_aa: CSVEDRGQNYGYTF

v_call: TRBV29-1
d_call: TRBD1
clone_size: once
j_call: TRBJ2-5
cdr3_nt: TGCAGCGTTGGGACAGGTCAAGAGACCCAGTACTTC
cdr3_aa: CSVGTGQETQYF

v_call: TRBV30
d_call: -
clone_size: -
j_call: TRBJ1-5
cdr3_nt: TGTGCCTGGAGTGGTGGTCGGAATCAGCCCCAGCATTTT
cdr3_aa: CAWSGGRNQPQHF

v_call: TRBV7-2
d_call: -
clone_size: -
j_call: TRBJ2-5
cdr3_nt: TGTGCCAGCAGCCCGACTAGACAGACCCAGTACTTC
cdr3_aa: CASSPTRQTQYF